A selection of T cell receptor beta chains follows, all from one sample in a study of CD8 T cells in ankylosing spondylitis. TCRdb passed the 5' RACE reads through MiXCR, listing each CDR3 protein once. The repertoire holds 220,000 or so distinct CDR3 sequences, with 8% to 11% as singletons. Source material: blood, either unsorted or a sorted T cell fraction (not recorded which). The source of these receptors is a male donor with ankylosing spondylitis or in good health (not recorded which). CDR3s include the opening cysteine and the closing phenylalanine or tryptophan. The D gene is left open where the match is weak. Size is stated as once, few, many, or a class for an expanded clone.

.	many	TRBV7-9	TRBJ2-5	CASQDQETQYF	TGTGCCAGCCAGGACCAAGAGACCCAGTACTTC
TRBD2	many	TRBV9	TRBJ2-3	CASNRGDSTDTQYF	TGTGCCAGCAATCGGGGGGATTCCACAGATACGCAGTATTTT
.	many	TRBV27	TRBJ2-7	CASSLSSPGYEQYF	TGTGCCAGCAGTTTATCGTCACCTGGATACGAGCAGTACTTC
.	many	TRBV24-1	TRBJ1-1	CATSDSRVRAEAFF	TGTGCCACCAGTGATTCCAGGGTAAGGGCTGAAGCTTTCTTT
.	many	TRBV5-1	TRBJ2-2	CASSPRDPTTGELFF	TGCGCCAGCAGCCCCCGGGACCCTACTACCGGGGAGCTGTTTTTT
TRBD2	many	TRBV20-1	TRBJ2-5	CSARVAGQETQYF	TGCAGTGCTAGAGTAGCGGGGCAAGAGACCCAGTACTTC
.	many	TRBV20-1	TRBJ2-7	CSASLTSYEQYF	TGCAGTGCTAGCCTGACTTCCTACGAGCAGTACTTC
.	many	TRBV7-9	TRBJ2-3	CASSLDALTDTQYF	TGTGCCAGCAGCTTAGATGCCCTTACCGATACGCAGTATTTT
TRBD1	many	TRBV2	TRBJ2-7	CASSEADRGYEQYF	TGTGCCAGCAGTGAGGCGGACAGGGGCTACGAGCAGTACTTC
TRBD1	many	TRBV19	TRBJ1-2	CATSRDRGSYGYTF	TGTGCCACCTCGAGGGACAGGGGTTCCTATGGCTACACCTTC
TRBD1	many	TRBV12-3/TRBV12-4	TRBJ1-2	CASSSVPGTVYGYTF	TGTGCCAGCAGCTCGGTACCCGGGACAGTTTATGGCTACACCTTC
TRBD1	many	TRBV12-3/TRBV12-4	TRBJ1-1	CASSFLPGTANTEAFF	TGTGCCAGCAGTTTTTTACCTGGGACAGCGAACACTGAAGCTTTCTTT